The 12 T cell receptor beta chains given below trace back to one sample, sequenced in a study of T cells after yellow fever vaccination. TCRdb re-called the 5' RACE reads through MiXCR, storing one row per CDR3 protein. The table shows some 54,000 distinct CDR3 sequences, with 5% to 8.5% occurring only once. The specimen comprised CD8+ T cells not binding an NS4B(214-222) dextramer, sorted from PBMCs, sampled more than 35 days after the first yellow fever vaccination. The receptors derive from a young man who received the YFV17D yellow fever vaccine.

This clonotype occurred a few times. V is TRBV11-2 and J is TRBJ2-6; D is uncertain. This CDR3 region has 16 residues. V lost 0 bases, J lost 0 bases, and 6 bases lay in between. Germline V gene sequence: CDR1 SGHAT, CDR2 FQNNGV. The CDR3 coding sequence is TGTGCCAGCAGCTTAGATTGGGACTCTGGGGCCAACGTCCTGACTTTC. Encoded protein: CASSLDWDSGANVLTF. The full variable domain, with the rest looked up from reference TRBV11-2 and TRBJ2-6, is EAGVAQSPRYKIIEKRQSVAFWCNPISGHATLYWYQQILGQGPKLLIQFQNNGVVDDSQLPKDRFSAERLKGVDSTLKIQPAKLEDSAVYLCASSLDWDSGANVLTFGAGSRLTVL.

This clonotype was observed a handful of times. V is TRBV12-3 or TRBV12-4 and J is TRBJ2-5; 7 bases fit TRBD1. The CDR3 is made up of 15 amino acids. V lost 5 bases and J lost 5; bases outside the gene matches: 11. The CDR3 spells CASSPRPRGPETQYF. The CDR3 region has the DNA TGTGCCAGCAGTCCCCGGCCTAGGGGGCCGGAGACCCAGTACTTC.

This clonotype was seen many times. This chain uses TRBV29-1 with TRBJ2-3; 11 bases are a match to TRBD2. Unmatched junction bases numbered 7, after V lost 6 bases and J lost 2 bases. The CDR3 sequence is 15 residues long. The germline gives CDR1 SQVTM, CDR2 ANQGSEA. The CDR3 is CSVRTSGGYTDTQYF. The CDR3 DNA reads TGCAGCGTAAGAACTAGCGGGGGTTACACAGATACGCAGTATTTT.

At least ten counts were recorded for this clonotype. CDR3 in DNA: TGCAGCGTTGTCGTACTCGGACGGGCTTTCTTT. This gives the protein CSVVVLGRAFF. The chain combines TRBV29-1 with TRBJ1-1; D gene ambiguous. Deletions cut 4 bases from V and 11 bases from J, with 14 bases between. Germline V lookup: CDR1 SQVTM, CDR2 ANQGSEA. The CDR3 consists of 11 residues.

V usage is TRBV2 and J usage is TRBJ2-2; D unclear. CDR1 SNHLY and CDR2 FYNNEI come from the germline V gene. V gave up 8 bases and J gave up 9 bases, with 10 bases separating them. The CDR3 covers 11 residues. CDR3 coding DNA: TGTGCCAGCGGACGGAATCGGGAGCTGTTTTTT. It is translated as CASGRNRELFF. Drawing the rest from reference TRBV2 and TRBJ2-2, the complete variable domain is EPEVTQTPSHQVTQMGQEVILRCVPISNHLYFYWYRQILGQKVEFLVSFYNNEISEKSEIFDDQFSVERPDGSNFTLKIRSTKLEDSAMYFCASGRNRELFFGEGSRLTVL.

This clonotype was seen ten or more times. The CDR3 nucleotides are TGTGCCAGCAGTTCCGCCAGGGGCAATCAGCCCCAGCATTTT. Amino acid sequence: CASSSARGNQPQHF. This sequence joins TRBV6-2 or TRBV6-3 and TRBJ1-5, with a tentative D call TRBD1 (5 bases). V was clipped by 4 bases and J by 2 bases, with 9 bases between them. The CDR3 sequence is 14 residues long. The V gene's germline CDR1 is MNHEY and CDR2 SVGEGT.

This clonotype was observed a few times. The chain employs TRBV5-1 and TRBJ1-1; D uncertain. The CDR3 loop spans 14 amino acids. Germline loops: CDR1 SGHRS, CDR2 YFSETQ. Trimming pared 4 bases from V and 0 bases from J, leaving 10 bases between. The CDR3 region is CASSQLGLNTEAFF. In DNA form, the CDR3 reads TGCGCCAGCAGCCAATTGGGGTTGAACACTGAAGCTTTCTTT.

This clonotype was seen a handful of times. The V and J genes are TRBV7-3 and TRBJ2-2; no definite D call. The CDR3 has 13 amino acids. The germline V gene has CDR1 SGHTA and CDR2 FQGTGA. V was clipped by 2 bases and J by 7 bases, with 8 bases between them. In DNA, the CDR3 is TGTGCCAGCAGCTTAGACCCGAACGGGGAGCTGTTTTTT. Amino acids: CASSLDPNGELFF.

This rearrangement joins TRBV6-2 or TRBV6-3 to TRBJ2-7, with D possibly matching TRBD1 (5 bases). Germline V gene lookup returns CDR1 MNHEY and CDR2 SVGEGT. The CDR3 is made up of 14 amino acids. V was pared by 6 bases and J by 4 bases, with 16 bases between. CDR3 in amino acids: CASSLTPQGYEQYV. Here the CDR3 DNA reads TGTGCCAGCAGCCTGACCCCCCAGGGTTACGAGCAGTACGTC.

This chain connects TRBV2 to TRBJ2-7; no reliable D call. The CDR3 covers 13 residues. The germline V gene encodes CDR1 SNHLY and CDR2 FYNNEI. The V and J ends lost 5 bases and 0 bases respectively, with 8 bases between them. This chain's CDR3 is CASSWVPSYEQYF. The DNA for the CDR3 is TGTGCCAGCAGTTGGGTCCCCTCCTACGAGCAGTACTTC.

The sample holds many counts of this clonotype. The rearrangement joins TRBV12-3 or TRBV12-4 to TRBJ2-5, with D tentatively TRBD2 (6 bases). Trimming shortened V by 1 base and J by 1 base, and 10 bases separated the two germline ends. The CDR3 length is 15 residues. Here the CDR3 reads CASSLVAEPQETQYF. The CDR3 DNA follows: TGTGCCAGCAGTTTAGTAGCGGAGCCCCAAGAGACCCAGTACTTC.

There are a few counts of this clonotype. This chain links TRBV5-1 with TRBJ2-6; 12 positions match TRBD2. CDR3 length: 18 amino acids. J was trimmed by 2 bases and V by 0 bases; bases with no gene match: 3. The V gene's germline CDR1 is SGHRS and CDR2 YFSETQ. The CDR3 region is CASSLGASGGAGANVLTF. The CDR3 region has the DNA TGCGCCAGCAGCTTGGGGGCTAGCGGGGGGGCTGGGGCCAACGTCCTGACTTTC.